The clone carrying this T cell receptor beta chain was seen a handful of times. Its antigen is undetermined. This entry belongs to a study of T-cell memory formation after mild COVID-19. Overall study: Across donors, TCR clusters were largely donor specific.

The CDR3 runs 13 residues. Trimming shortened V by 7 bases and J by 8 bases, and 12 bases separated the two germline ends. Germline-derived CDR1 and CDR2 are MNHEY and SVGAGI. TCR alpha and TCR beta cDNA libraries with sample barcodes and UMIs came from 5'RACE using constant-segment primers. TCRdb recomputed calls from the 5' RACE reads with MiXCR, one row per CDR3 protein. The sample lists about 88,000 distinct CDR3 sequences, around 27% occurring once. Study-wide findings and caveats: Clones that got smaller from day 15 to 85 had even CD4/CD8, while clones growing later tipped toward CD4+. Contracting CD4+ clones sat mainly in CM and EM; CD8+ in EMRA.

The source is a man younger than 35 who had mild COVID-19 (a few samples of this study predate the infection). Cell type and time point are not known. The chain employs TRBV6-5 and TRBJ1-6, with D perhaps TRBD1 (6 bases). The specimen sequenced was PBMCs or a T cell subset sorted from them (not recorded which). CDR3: CASTWDTYSPLHF. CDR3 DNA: TGTGCCAGCACCTGGGACACCTATTCACCCCTCCACTTT.